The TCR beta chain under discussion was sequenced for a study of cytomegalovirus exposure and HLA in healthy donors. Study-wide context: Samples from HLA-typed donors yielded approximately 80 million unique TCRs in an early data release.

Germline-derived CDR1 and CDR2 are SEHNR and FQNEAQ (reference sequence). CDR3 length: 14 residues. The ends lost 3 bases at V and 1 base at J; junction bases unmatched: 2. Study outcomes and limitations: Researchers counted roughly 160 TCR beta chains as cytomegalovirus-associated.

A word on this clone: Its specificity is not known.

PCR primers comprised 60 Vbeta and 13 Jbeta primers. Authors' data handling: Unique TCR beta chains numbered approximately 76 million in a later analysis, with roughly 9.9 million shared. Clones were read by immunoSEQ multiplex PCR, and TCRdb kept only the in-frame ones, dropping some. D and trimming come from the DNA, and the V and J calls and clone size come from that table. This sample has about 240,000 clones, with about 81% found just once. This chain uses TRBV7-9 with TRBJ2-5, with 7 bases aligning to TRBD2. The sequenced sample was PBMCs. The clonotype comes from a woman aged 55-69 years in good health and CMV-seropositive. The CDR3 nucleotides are TGTGCCAGCAGCTTTGGGGAGGGCCAAGAGACCCAGTACTTC. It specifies CASSFGEGQETQYF.